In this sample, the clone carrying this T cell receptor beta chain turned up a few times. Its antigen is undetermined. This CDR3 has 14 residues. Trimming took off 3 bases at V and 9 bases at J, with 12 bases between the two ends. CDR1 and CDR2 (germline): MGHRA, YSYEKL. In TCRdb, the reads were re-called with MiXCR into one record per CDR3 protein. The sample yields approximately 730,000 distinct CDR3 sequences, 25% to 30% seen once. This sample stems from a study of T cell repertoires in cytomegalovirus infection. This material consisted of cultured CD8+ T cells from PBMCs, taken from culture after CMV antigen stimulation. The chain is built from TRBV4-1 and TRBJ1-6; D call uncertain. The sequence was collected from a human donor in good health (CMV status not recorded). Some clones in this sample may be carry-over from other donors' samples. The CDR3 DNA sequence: TGCGCCAGCAGCCAGCCGCAGGAGGCTTCACCCCTCCACTTT. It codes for CASSQPQEASPLHF.